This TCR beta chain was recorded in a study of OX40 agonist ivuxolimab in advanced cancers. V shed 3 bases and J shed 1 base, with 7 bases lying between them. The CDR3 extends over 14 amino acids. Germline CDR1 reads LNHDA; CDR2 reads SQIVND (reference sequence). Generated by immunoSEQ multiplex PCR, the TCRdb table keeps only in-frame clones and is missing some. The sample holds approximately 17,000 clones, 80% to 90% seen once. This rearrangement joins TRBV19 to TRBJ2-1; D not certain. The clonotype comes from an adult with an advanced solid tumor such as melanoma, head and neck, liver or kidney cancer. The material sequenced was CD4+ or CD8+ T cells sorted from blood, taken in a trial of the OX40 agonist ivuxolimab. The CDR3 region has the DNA TGTGCCAGTAGTATTGCCGGGTCCTACAATGAGCAGTTCTTC. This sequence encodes CASSIAGSYNEQFF. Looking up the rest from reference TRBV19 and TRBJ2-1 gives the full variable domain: DGGITQSPKYLFRKEGQNVTLSCEQNLNHDAMYWYRQDPGQGLRLIYYSQIVNDFQKGDIAEGYSVSREKKESFPLTVTSAQKNPTAFYLCASSIAGSYNEQFFGPGTRLTVL.